This T cell receptor (beta chain) was observed in a study of shared clonotypes between healthy human individuals. General study points: Between a few donors, naive CD4 clonotypes were shared at a level of approximately 5%. Rarefaction indicated that sorted-subset sequencing remained incomplete although depth was large.

Each cell subset's genomic DNA was divided evenly among several immunoSEQ plates. Clones were sequenced by immunoSEQ multiplex PCR, and TCRdb holds only the in-frame ones, with some missing. The sample includes about a million clones, 60% to 80% seen only once; the top ten take approximately 0.95%. A remark on this clone: What it binds is not known.

CDR3 size: 14 residues. Germline trimming cut 7 bases from V and 6 bases from J; bases unmatched to any gene: 7. CDR1 is SNHLY and CDR2 is FYNNEI in the germline V gene. The chain is built from TRBV2 and TRBJ2-2; 8 bases are a match to TRBD2. Source material: memory CD4+ T cells from PBMCs. Subset defined: CD45RA-negative fraction. The receptor was isolated from a man younger than 30 in good health. Some clones in this sample may be carry-over from other donors' samples. The CDR3 here is CASIRRAGAGELFF. Written as DNA, the CDR3 is TGTGCCAGCATACGTCGAGCGGGAGCCGGGGAGCTGTTTTTT.